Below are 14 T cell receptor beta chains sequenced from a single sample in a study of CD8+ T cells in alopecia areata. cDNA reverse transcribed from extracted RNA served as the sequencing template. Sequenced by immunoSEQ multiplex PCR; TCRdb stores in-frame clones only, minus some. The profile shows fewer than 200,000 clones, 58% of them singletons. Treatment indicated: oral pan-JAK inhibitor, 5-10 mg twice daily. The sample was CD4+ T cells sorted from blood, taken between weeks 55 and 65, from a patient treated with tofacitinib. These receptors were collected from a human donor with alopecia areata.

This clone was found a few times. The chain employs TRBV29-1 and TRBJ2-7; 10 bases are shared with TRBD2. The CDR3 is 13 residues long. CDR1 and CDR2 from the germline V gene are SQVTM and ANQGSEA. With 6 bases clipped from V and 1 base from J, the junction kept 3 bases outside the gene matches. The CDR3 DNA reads TGCAGCGTGGCTAGCGGGGGTTCCTACGAGCAGTACTTC. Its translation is CSVASGGSYEQYF.

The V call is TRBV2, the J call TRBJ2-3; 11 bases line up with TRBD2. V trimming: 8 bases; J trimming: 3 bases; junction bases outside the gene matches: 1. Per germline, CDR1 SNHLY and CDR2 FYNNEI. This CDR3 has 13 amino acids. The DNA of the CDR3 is TGTGCCAGCGGGACTAGCGGTACAGATACGCAGTATTTT. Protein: CASGTSGTDTQYF. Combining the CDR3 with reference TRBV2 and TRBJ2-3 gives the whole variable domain EPEVTQTPSHQVTQMGQEVILRCVPISNHLYFYWYRQILGQKVEFLVSFYNNEISEKSEIFDDQFSVERPDGSNFTLKIRSTKLEDSAMYFCASGTSGTDTQYFGPGTRLTVL.

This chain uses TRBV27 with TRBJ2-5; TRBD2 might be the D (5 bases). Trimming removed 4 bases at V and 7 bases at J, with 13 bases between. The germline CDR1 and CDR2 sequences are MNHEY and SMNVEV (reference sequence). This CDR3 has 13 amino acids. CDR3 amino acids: CASSSQSGGTQYF. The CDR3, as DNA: TGTGCCAGCAGTTCACAATCCGGAGGGACCCAGTACTTC.

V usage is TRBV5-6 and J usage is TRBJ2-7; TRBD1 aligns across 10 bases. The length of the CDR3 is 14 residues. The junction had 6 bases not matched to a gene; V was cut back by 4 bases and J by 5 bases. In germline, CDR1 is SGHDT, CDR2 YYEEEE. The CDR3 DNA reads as TGTGCCAGCAGCCCGACAGGGGGCGGGGACGAGCAGTACTTC. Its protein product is CASSPTGGGDEQYF. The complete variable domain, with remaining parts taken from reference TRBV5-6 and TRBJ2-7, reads DAGVTQSPTHLIKTRGQQVTLRCSPKSGHDTVSWYQQALGQGPQFIFQYYEEEERQRGNFPDRFSGHQFPNYSSELNVNALLLGDSALYLCASSPTGGGDEQYFGPGTRLTVT.

The CDR3 DNA sequence: TGTGCCAGCTCACCACCGGGCCGCTACAATGAGCAGTTCTTC. Translating gives CASSPPGRYNEQFF. This chain links TRBV18 with TRBJ2-1; D is unclear. The ends were cut back, 0 bases at V and 3 bases at J, with 6 bases in the middle. The CDR3 covers 14 residues. Per the germline V gene, CDR1 is KGHSH and CDR2 is LQKENI.

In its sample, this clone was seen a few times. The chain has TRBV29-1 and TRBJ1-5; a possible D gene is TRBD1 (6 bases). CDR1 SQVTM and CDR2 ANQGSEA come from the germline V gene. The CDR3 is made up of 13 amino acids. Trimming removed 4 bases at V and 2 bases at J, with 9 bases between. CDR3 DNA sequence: TGCAGCGTTGCAGGGGACCGCAATCAGCCCCAGCATTTT. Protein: CSVAGDRNQPQHF.

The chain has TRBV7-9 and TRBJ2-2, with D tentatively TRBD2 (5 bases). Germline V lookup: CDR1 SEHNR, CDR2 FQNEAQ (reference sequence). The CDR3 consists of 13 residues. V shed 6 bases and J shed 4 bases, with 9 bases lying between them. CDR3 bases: TGTGCCAGCAGTCGGGATCTCACCGGGGAGCTGTTTTTT. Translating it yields CASSRDLTGELFF.

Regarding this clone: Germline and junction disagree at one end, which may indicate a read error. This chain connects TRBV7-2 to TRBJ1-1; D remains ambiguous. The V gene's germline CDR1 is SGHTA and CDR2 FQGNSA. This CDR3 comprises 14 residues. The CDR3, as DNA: TGTGCCAGCAGCTTCGGTACTATGAACACTGAAGCTTCCTTT. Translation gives CASSFGTMNTEASF. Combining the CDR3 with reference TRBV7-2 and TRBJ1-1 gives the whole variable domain GAGVSQSPSNKVTEKGKDVELRCDPISGHTALYWYRQSLGQGLEFLIYFQGNSAPDKSGLPSDRFSAERTGGSVSTLTIQRTQQEDSAVYLCASSFGTMNTEASFGQGTRLTVV.

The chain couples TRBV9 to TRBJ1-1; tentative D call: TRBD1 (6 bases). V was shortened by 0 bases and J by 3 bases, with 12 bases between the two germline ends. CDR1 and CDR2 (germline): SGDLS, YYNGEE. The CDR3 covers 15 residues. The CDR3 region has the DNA TGTGCCAGCAGCGTAGACTCACAGGGTTACACTGAAGCTTTCTTT. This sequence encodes CASSVDSQGYTEAFF.

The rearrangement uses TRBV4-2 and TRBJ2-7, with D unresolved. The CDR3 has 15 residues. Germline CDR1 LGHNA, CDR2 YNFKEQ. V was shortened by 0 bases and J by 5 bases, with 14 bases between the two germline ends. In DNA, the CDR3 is TGTGCCAGCAGCCAAGATATGGACCGGCCCCACGAGCAGTACTTC. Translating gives CASSQDMDRPHEQYF.

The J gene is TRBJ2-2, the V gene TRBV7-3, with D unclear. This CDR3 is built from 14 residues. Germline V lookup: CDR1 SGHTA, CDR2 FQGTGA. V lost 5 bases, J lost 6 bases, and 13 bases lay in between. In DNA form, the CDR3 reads TGTGCCAGCAGCGCCGCCCCCCCTTCCGGGGAGCTGTTTTTT. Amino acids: CASSAAPPSGELFF.

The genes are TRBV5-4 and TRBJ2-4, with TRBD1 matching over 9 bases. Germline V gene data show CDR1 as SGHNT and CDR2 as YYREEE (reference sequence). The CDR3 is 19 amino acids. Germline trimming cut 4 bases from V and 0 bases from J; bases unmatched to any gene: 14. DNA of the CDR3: TGTGCCAGCAGCGATTCCCGGGACAGGGATCTATTAGCCAAAAACATTCAGTACTTC. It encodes CASSDSRDRDLLAKNIQYF. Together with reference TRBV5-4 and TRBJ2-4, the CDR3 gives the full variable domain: ETGVTQSPTHLIKTRGQQVTLRCSSQSGHNTVSWYQQALGQGPQFIFQYYREEENGRGNFPPRFSGLQFPNYSSELNVNALELDDSALYLCASSDSRDRDLLAKNIQYFGAGTRLSVL.

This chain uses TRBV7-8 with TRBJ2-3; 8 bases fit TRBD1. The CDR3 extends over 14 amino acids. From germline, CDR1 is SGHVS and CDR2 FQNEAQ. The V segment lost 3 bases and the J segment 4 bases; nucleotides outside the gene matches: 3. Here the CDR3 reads CASSFGTGADTQYF. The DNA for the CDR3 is TGTGCCAGCAGCTTCGGGACAGGCGCAGATACGCAGTATTTT.

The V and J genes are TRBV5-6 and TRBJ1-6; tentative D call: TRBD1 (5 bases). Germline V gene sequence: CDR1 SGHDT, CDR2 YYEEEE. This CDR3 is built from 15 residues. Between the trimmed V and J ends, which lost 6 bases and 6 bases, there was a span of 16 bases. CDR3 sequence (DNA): TGTGCCAGCAACAGAGGGACCTACAGTAATTCACCCCTCCACTTT. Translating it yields CASNRGTYSNSPLHF.